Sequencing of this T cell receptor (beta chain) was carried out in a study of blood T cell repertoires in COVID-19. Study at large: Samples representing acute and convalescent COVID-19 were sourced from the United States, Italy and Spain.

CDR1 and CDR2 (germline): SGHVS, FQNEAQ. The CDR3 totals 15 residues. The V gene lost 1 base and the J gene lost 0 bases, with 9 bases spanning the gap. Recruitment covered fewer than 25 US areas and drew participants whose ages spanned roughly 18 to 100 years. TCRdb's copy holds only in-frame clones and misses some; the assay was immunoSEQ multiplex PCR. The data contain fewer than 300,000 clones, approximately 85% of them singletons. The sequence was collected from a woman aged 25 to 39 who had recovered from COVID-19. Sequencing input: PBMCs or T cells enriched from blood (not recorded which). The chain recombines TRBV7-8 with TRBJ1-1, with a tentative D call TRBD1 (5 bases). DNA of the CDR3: TGTGCCAGCAGCTTAGGCCGGACATTGAACACTGAAGCTTTCTTT. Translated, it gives CASSLGRTLNTEAFF.